This T cell receptor (beta chain) was observed in a study of CD8+CD57+ T cells in acquired aplastic anemia. CDR3 and TCR beta VDJ profiling relied on a genomic DNA template. TCRdb ran MiXCR on the reads and lists one entry per CDR3 protein. The table has around 290,000 distinct CDR3 sequences, about three fifths seen once. The CDR3 extends over 14 amino acids. Trimming removed 5 bases at V and 3 bases at J, with 13 bases between. The V gene's germline CDR1 is SGHVS and CDR2 FQNEAQ. In patients chosen for sequencing, flow cytometry had shown CD8+CD57+ cell expansion. This clonotype appeared a few times.

The specimen sequenced was sorted CD4+, CD8+, or CD8+CD57+ T cells (not recorded which) from PBMCs. V gene TRBV7-8 combines with J gene TRBJ1-1, with D possibly TRBD1 on 6 matching bases. This sequence originates from a human donor with aplastic anemia. The CDR3 region is CASSKLQGDTEAFF. Written as DNA, the CDR3 is TGTGCCAGCAGCAAATTACAGGGCGACACTGAAGCTTTCTTT.